This T cell receptor (beta chain) was sequenced during a study of T cell responses to AZD1222 COVID-19 vaccine. Study background: Pooled in the analysis were second doses at about 4 or about 12 weeks.

Regarding the study as a whole: Clonal diversity may have been underestimated in mostly white British donors. Within unmutated variant regions lay the reported targets of nearly half of spike-specific TCRs. Baseline seropositives among AZD1222 recipients totaled only six.

The germline V gene encodes CDR1 SGHDT and CDR2 YYEEEE. Deletions cut 4 bases from V and 6 bases from J, with 13 bases between. The CDR3 length is 13 residues. A remark on this clone: Its cognate antigen is unknown.

The protocol was immunoSEQ multiplex PCR, while the TCRdb copy is restricted to in-frame clones and leaves out a portion. The sample lists 100,000 to 150,000 clones; roughly 89% were seen once. This sample comprised peripheral blood, obtained on day 0 of AZD1222 vaccination. The sequence was collected from an adult in good health. V is TRBV5-6 and J is TRBJ2-5; tentative D call: TRBD2 (6 bases). In DNA, the CDR3 is TGTGCCAGCAGCGTCACCGGGAGCCAGACCCAGTACTTC. It encodes CASSVTGSQTQYF.